The 10 T cell receptor beta chains listed next were all sequenced from one sample in a study of cytomegalovirus exposure and HLA in healthy donors. PCR used 60 Vbeta primers and 13 Jbeta primers. Repertoires were generated with immunoSEQ multiplex PCR, while TCRdb's copy carries only in-frame clones and drops some. The sample records roughly 180,000 clones, under 9.5% being singletons. Sequenced material: PBMCs. These TCRs come from a woman aged 25 to 39 in good health and CMV-seropositive.

This chain joins TRBV5-6 and TRBJ2-2; 13 bases are a match to TRBD2. Germline CDR1 SGHDT, CDR2 YYEEEE. The junction had 7 bases not matched to a gene; V was cut back by 6 bases and J by 8 bases. The CDR3 totals 15 residues. CDR3 DNA sequence: TGTGCCAGCACCTTCGGACTAGCGGGAGTTGGGGAGCTGTTTTTT. It codes for CASTFGLAGVGELFF.

CDR3 DNA: TGCGCCAGCACCCCGGGACAGGCGAGCTCCTACAATGAGCAGTTCTTC. This codes for CASTPGQASSYNEQFF. V is TRBV10-1 and J is TRBJ2-1, with 8 bases that match TRBD1. CDR1 WNHNN and CDR2 SYGVQD come from the germline V gene (reference sequence). The V gene end was trimmed by 7 bases and the J gene end by 0 bases; junction bases not matched to a gene: 8. CDR3 length equals 16 residues.

This clone was observed a handful of times. This chain links TRBV5-6 with TRBJ2-1; 13 bases fit TRBD2. Germline CDR1 and CDR2: SGHDT and YYEEEE. The CDR3 consists of 16 residues. Trimming cost V 0 bases and J 5 bases; bases outside gene matches: 2. In nucleotides, the CDR3 is TGTGCCAGCAGCTTGGGACTAGCGGGGGGAAACAATGAGCAGTTCTTC. Protein sequence: CASSLGLAGGNNEQFF.

This clone was counted only a few times. The chain employs TRBV6-5 and TRBJ2-3; 8 nucleotides agree with TRBD2. The CDR3 sequence is 16 residues long. Trimming took 0 bases from V and 4 from J; bases not matched to a gene: 6. The germline V gene has CDR1 MNHEY and CDR2 SVGAGI. The CDR3 protein is CASSYSGRALADTQYF. Written as DNA, the CDR3 is TGTGCCAGCAGTTACTCCGGGAGGGCCCTAGCAGATACGCAGTATTTT.

This CDR3 is CACTRDRHYEQYF. The CDR3 DNA follows: TGTGCCTGCACCCGGGACAGGCACTACGAGCAGTACTTC. The rearrangement uses TRBV30 and TRBJ2-7, with 8 nucleotides matching TRBD1. Per the germline V gene, CDR1 is GTSNPN and CDR2 is SVGIG (reference sequence). The CDR3 contains 13 residues. Trimming took 6 bases from V and 3 from J; bases not matched to a gene: 7.

This clone was observed a few times. J is TRBJ1-1 and V is TRBV29-1; D not certain. Germline CDR1 and CDR2: SQVTM and ANQGSEA. The CDR3 contains 11 residues. Trimming cost V 5 bases and J 0 bases, with 4 bases left between them. The CDR3 protein is CSVLLNTEAFF. The CDR3 DNA follows: TGCAGCGTTCTGTTGAACACTGAAGCTTTCTTT.

This clone was detected a few times. V usage is TRBV2 and J usage is TRBJ2-5; 7 bases fit TRBD1. The germline V gene encodes CDR1 SNHLY and CDR2 FYNNEI. The CDR3 has 15 amino acids. V lost 6 bases to trimming and J lost 5 bases; unmatched junction nucleotides: 12. CDR3 DNA sequence: TGTGCCAGCAGGACCTCCGGGACCAGGGGGGAGACCCAGTACTTC. Translation gives CASRTSGTRGETQYF.

The chain links TRBV11-3 to TRBJ2-1; 9 bases align to TRBD2. The CDR3 has 15 amino acids. Germline-derived CDR1 and CDR2 are SGHNT and YENEEA. Germline trimming cut 4 bases from V and 8 bases from J; bases unmatched to any gene: 9. The CDR3 DNA sequence: TGTGCCAGCAGCTACGGTAATAGCGGGAGTCATGAGCAGTTCTTC. It translates to CASSYGNSGSHEQFF.

The chain carries TRBV6-1 and TRBJ1-5; no clear D. Germline V lookup: CDR1 MNHNS, CDR2 SASEGT. This CDR3 spans 19 amino acids. Trimming left V 1 base short and J 0 bases short, with 19 bases between. The CDR3 DNA sequence: TGTGCCAGCAGTGAAGAGACCCTGAGCGCCCTGTATAGCAATCAGCCCCAGCATTTT. This gives the protein CASSEETLSALYSNQPQHF.

V and J are TRBV18 and TRBJ2-7; D is ambiguous. V lost 0 bases to trimming and J lost 6 bases, with 9 bases between them. The CDR3 consists of 13 residues. Per germline, CDR1 KGHSH and CDR2 LQKENI. CDR3 protein: CASSPPVLSEQYF. CDR3 nucleotide sequence: TGTGCCAGCTCACCACCTGTATTGTCCGAGCAGTACTTC.